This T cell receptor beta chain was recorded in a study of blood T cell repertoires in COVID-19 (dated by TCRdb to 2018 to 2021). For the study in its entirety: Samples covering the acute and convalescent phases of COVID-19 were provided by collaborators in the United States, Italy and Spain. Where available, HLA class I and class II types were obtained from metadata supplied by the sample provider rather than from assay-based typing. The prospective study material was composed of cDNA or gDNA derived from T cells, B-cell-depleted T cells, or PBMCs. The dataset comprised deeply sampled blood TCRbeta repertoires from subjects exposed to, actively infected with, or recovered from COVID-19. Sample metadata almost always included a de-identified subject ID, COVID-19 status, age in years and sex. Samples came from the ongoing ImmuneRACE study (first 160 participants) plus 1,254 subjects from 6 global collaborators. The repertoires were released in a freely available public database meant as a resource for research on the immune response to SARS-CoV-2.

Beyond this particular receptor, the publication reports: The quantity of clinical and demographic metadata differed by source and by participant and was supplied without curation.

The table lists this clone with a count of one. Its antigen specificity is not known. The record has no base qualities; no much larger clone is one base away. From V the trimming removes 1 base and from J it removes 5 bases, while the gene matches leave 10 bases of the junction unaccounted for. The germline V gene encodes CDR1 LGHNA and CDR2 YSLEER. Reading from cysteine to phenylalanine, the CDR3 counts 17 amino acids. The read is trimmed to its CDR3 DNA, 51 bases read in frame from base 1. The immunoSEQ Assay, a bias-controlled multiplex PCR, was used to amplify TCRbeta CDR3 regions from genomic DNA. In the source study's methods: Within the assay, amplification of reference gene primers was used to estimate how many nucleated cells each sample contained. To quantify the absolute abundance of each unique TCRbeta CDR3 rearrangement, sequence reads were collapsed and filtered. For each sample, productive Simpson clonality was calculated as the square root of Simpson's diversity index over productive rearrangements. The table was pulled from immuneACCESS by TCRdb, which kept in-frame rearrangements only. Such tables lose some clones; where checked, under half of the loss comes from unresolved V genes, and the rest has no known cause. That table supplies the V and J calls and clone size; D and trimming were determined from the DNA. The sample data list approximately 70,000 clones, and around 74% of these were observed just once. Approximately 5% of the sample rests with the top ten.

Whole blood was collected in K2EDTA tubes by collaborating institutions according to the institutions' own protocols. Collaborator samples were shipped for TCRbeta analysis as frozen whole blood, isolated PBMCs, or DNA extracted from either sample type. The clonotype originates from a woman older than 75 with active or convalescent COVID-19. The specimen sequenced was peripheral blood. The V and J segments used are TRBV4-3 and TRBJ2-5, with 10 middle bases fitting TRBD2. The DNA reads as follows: TGCGCCAGCAGCCAAGTCTGGACTAGCGGTGAGAGGGAGACCCAGTACTTC. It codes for CASSQVWTSGERETQYF.